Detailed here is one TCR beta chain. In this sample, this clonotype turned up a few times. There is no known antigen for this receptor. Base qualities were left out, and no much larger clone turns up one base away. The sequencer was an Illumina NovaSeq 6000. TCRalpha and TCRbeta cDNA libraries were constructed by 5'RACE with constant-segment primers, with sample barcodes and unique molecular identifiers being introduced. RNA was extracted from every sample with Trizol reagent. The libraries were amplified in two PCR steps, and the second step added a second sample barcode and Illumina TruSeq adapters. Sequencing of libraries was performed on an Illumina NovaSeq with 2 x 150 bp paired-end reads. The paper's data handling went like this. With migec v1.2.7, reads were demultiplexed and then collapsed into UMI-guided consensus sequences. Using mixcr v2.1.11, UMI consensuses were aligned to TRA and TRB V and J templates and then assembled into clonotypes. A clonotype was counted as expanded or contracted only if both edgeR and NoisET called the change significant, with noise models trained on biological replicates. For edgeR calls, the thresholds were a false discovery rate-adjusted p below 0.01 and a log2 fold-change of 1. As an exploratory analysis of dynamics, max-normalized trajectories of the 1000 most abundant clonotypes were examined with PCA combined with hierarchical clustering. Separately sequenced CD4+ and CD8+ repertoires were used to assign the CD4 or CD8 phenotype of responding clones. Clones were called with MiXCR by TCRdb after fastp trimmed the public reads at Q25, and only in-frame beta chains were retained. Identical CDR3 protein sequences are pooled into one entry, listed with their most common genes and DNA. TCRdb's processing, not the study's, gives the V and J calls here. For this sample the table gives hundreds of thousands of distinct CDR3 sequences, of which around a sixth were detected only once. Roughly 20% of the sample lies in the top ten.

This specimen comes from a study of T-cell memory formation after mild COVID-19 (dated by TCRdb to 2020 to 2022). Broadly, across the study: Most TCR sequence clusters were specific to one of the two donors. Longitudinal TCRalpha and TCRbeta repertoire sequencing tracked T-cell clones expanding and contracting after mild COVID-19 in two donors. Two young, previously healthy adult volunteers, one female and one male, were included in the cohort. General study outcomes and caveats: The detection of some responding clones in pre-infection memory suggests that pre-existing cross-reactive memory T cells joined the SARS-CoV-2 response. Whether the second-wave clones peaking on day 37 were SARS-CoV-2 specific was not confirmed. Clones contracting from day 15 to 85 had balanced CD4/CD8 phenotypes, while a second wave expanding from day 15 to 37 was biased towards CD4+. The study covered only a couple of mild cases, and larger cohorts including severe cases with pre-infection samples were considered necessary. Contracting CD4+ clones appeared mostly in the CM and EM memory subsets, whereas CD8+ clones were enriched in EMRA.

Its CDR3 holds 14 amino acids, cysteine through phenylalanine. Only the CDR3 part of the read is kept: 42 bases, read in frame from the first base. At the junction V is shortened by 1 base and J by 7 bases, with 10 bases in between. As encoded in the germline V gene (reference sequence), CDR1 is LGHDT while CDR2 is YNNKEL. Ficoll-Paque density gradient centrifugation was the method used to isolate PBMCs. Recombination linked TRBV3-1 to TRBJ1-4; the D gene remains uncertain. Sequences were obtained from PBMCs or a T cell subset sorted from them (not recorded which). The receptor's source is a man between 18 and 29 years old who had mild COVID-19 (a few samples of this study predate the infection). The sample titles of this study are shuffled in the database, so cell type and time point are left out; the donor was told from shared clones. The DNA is TGTGCCAGCAGCCAAGGGCTAGTCCGTGAAAAACTGTTTTTT. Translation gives CASSQGLVREKLFF.